Sequencing of this T cell receptor beta chain was carried out in a study of T cell repertoires in ileal Crohn's disease. Using immunoSEQ multiplex PCR, the repertoire was profiled, and TCRdb retains in-frame clones only, with some absent. In the table there are around 5,300 clones, approximately 80% of which are singletons. The V segment lost 3 bases and the J segment 4 bases; nucleotides outside the gene matches: 3. Germline V gene lookup returns CDR1 MGHDK and CDR2 SYGVNS. The CDR3 is made up of 15 amino acids. This clone was seen only once. The sample was ileal tissue. This sequence originates from an adult with Crohn's disease. The rearrangement joins TRBV25-1 to TRBJ1-4, with TRBD1 matching over 9 bases. The CDR3 nucleotides read TGTGCCAGCAGTGAGGGACAGGGTTTTAATGAAAAACTGTTTTTT. Translation gives CASSEGQGFNEKLFF. Filled out from reference TRBV25-1 and TRBJ1-4, the complete variable domain reads EADIYQTPRYLVIGTGKKITLECSQTMGHDKMYWYQQDPGMELHLIHYSYGVNSTEKGDLSSESTVSRIRTEHFPLTLESARPSHTSQYLCASSEGQGFNEKLFFGSGTQLSVL.